A selection of T cell receptor beta chains follows, all from one sample in a study of graft-versus-host responses after intestinal transplantation. Sequencing was performed with immunoSEQ multiplex PCR; in TCRdb, only in-frame clones are kept and a portion is missing. The top ten clones hold roughly 0.17% of a sample with about 120,000 clones, approximately 90% of them seen once. Antigens of these TCRs are unknown. The sample consisted of unstimulated CD4+ T cells sorted from spleen or lymph node cells, taken before intestinal transplant. These receptors all come from a human donor who received an intestinal transplant. Each CDR3 is given with its conserved first and last residue. The order of the fields is clone size, J gene, D gene, V gene, CDR3 protein, CDR3 DNA. D genes are given only for firm matches. The size field is filled for only some rows; it gives once, few, many or a size class.

>-|TRBJ2-3|TRBD2|TRBV5-1
CASSFAGSGVPTDTQYF
TGCGCCAGCAGCTTTGCGGGGAGCGGGGTGCCCACAGATACGCAGTATTTT
>-|TRBJ2-7|-|TRBV7-6
CASSLTGYEQYF
TGTGCCAGCAGCTTAACAGGTTACGAGCAGTACTTC
>-|TRBJ1-3|-|TRBV7-8
CASSPRVENSGNTIYF
TGTGCCAGCAGTCCCCGGGTCGAAAACTCTGGAAACACCATATATTTT
>-|TRBJ1-3|-|TRBV5-5
CASSLRQLGNTIYF
TGTGCCAGCAGCTTAAGACAGCTAGGCAACACCATATATTTT
>once|TRBJ2-3|TRBD2|TRBV5-1
CASSKSGGASDTQYF
TGCGCCAGCAGCAAAAGCGGGGGGGCCTCGGATACGCAGTATTTT
>-|TRBJ1-5|-|TRBV7-2
CASSFSGAGQPQHF
TGTGCCAGCAGCTTTTCAGGGGCAGGGCAGCCCCAGCATTTT
>-|TRBJ2-7|-|TRBV30
CAWSDTGWNEQYF
TGTGCCTGGAGTGACACAGGGTGGAACGAGCAGTACTTC
>once|TRBJ1-2|TRBD1|TRBV7-2
CASSLAGTGLYGYTF
TGTGCCAGCAGCTTAGCCGGGACAGGCCTTTATGGCTACACCTTC
>-|TRBJ2-7|TRBD1|TRBV11-2
CASSPTGKDPTYEQYF
TGTGCCAGCAGCCCGACAGGGAAGGATCCTACCTACGAGCAGTACTTC
>-|TRBJ1-5|-|TRBV7-2
CASSLGPTGPNQPQHF
TGTGCCAGCAGCTTAGGCCCAACAGGCCCCAATCAGCCCCAGCATTTT
>-|TRBJ1-1|-|TRBV5-1
CASSLEGAYTEAFF
TGCGCCAGCAGCTTGGAAGGGGCGTACACTGAAGCTTTCTTT
>-|TRBJ2-1|TRBD1|TRBV6-5
CASSSVDRGYNEQFF
TGTGCCAGCAGTTCCGTCGACAGGGGATACAATGAGCAGTTCTTC
>-|TRBJ1-1|-|TRBV19
CASSIDQNTEAFF
TGTGCCAGTAGTATAGACCAAAACACTGAAGCTTTCTTT
>-|TRBJ2-5|TRBD2|TRBV27
CASKVVASGAQTQYF
TGTGCCAGCAAAGTTGTCGCTAGCGGGGCTCAGACCCAGTACTTC
>-|TRBJ2-7|-|TRBV7-2
CASSLKWTAFSYEQYF
TGTGCCAGCAGCTTAAAGTGGACAGCCTTCTCCTACGAGCAGTACTTC
>-|TRBJ2-1|-|TRBV9
CASSVATTVSYNEQFF
TGTGCCAGCAGCGTAGCTACGACAGTCTCCTACAATGAGCAGTTCTTC
>-|TRBJ2-7|-|TRBV28
CASSPRGNEQYF
TGTGCCAGCAGTCCCCGGGGTAACGAGCAGTACTTC
>-|TRBJ2-1|-|TRBV30
CAWSHGGGYNEQFF
TGTGCCTGGAGTCATGGAGGAGGGTACAATGAGCAGTTCTTC
>-|TRBJ1-5|-|TRBV7-2
CASSLVRQGGTQHF
TGTGCCAGCAGCCTCGTCCGGCAAGGAGGAACCCAGCATTTT
>-|TRBJ2-5|TRBD2|TRBV11-3
CASSLGLRTSEETQYF
TGTGCCAGCAGCTTAGGTCTCCGGACTAGCGAGGAGACCCAGTACTTC
>-|TRBJ1-5|-|TRBV7-2
CASSLGGQPQHF
TGTGCCAGCAGCTTAGGGGGCCAGCCCCAGCATTTT
>once|TRBJ1-2|TRBD1|TRBV30
CAWSGDRRNYGYTF
TGTGCCTGGAGCGGGGACAGGAGAAACTATGGCTACACCTTC
>-|TRBJ1-1|-|TRBV6-5
CASSRTRRGYTEAFF
TGTGCCAGCAGTCGTACGAGAAGGGGTTACACTGAAGCTTTCTTT
>-|TRBJ2-2|-|TRBV7-3
CASSGNTQAGELFF
TGTGCCAGCAGTGGAAATACCCAGGCCGGGGAGCTGTTTTTT
>-|TRBJ2-5|-|TRBV9
CASSVGTREETQYF
TGTGCCAGCAGCGTAGGGACTCGGGAAGAGACCCAGTACTTC
>-|TRBJ1-1|TRBD1|TRBV29-1
CSVGDRGTEAFF
TGCAGCGTTGGGGACAGGGGCACTGAAGCTTTCTTT
>-|TRBJ1-6|TRBD1|TRBV2
CASSIEGAENSPLHF
TGTGCCAGCAGTATAGAGGGGGCGGAGAATTCACCCCTCCACTTT
>-|TRBJ2-2|-|TRBV7-9
CASSPTSQGTLTGELFF
TGTGCCAGCAGTCCCACTAGCCAGGGAACTCTGACCGGGGAGCTGTTTTTT
>-|TRBJ2-5|TRBD1|TRBV7-2
CASSLARGQAQTQYF
TGTGCCAGCAGCTTAGCGAGGGGGCAGGCGCAGACCCAGTACTTC
>-|TRBJ2-7|-|TRBV7-9
CASSSWTALSSYEQYF
TGTGCCAGCAGCTCCTGGACAGCCTTGAGCTCCTACGAGCAGTACTTC
>-|TRBJ2-1|-|TRBV30
CAWSVGTNNEQFF
TGTGCCTGGAGTGTAGGGACAAACAATGAGCAGTTCTTC
>-|TRBJ2-1|TRBD2|TRBV28
CASSFGTSGYYNEQFF
TGTGCCAGCAGTTTCGGGACTAGCGGCTACTACAATGAGCAGTTCTTC
>-|TRBJ2-1|TRBD1|TRBV10-1
CASSVQGANEQFF
TGCGCCAGCAGTGTTCAGGGGGCGAATGAGCAGTTCTTC
>-|TRBJ1-1|-|TRBV6-1
CASSVRGTRGSRTEAFF
TGTGCCAGCAGTGTGCGGGGGACAAGGGGGTCCCGGACTGAAGCTTTCTTT
>-|TRBJ2-4|TRBD2|TRBV5-4
CASSLGTSGGENIQYF
TGTGCCAGCAGCTTGGGGACTAGCGGGGGCGAAAACATTCAGTACTTC
>-|TRBJ1-2|-|TRBV7-9
CASSLVRIGYTF
TGTGCCAGCAGCTTAGTCAGGATCGGCTACACCTTC
>-|TRBJ2-3|TRBD2|TRBV5-1
CASSRFGSGNTQYF
TGCGCCAGCAGCCGGTTCGGGAGCGGGAATACGCAGTATTTT
>once|TRBJ2-7|TRBD2|TRBV11-2
CASSFVAGGIGYEQYF
TGTGCCAGCAGCTTTGTCGCGGGGGGTATCGGTTACGAGCAGTACTTC
>-|TRBJ1-1|TRBD1|TRBV5-4
CASSVSRDRASEAFF
TGTGCCAGCAGCGTAAGTCGGGACAGGGCCTCTGAAGCTTTCTTT
>-|TRBJ1-1|TRBD1|TRBV29-1
CSVGTGSTEAFF
TGCAGCGTTGGGACAGGGTCCACTGAAGCTTTCTTT
>-|TRBJ2-1|-|TRBV5-4
CASSLQGSNEQFF
TGTGCCAGCAGCCTACAGGGTTCGAATGAGCAGTTCTTC
>-|TRBJ2-2|-|TRBV4-3
CASSQDLGGGELFF
TGCGCCAGCAGCCAAGATCTAGGGGGCGGGGAGCTGTTTTTT
>-|TRBJ2-3|-|TRBV6-1
CASRGGQSPADTQYF
TGTGCCAGCAGGGGGGGGCAGTCCCCCGCAGATACGCAGTATTTT
>-|TRBJ2-5|TRBD2|TRBV7-2
CASIPGGRGSQETQYF
TGTGCCAGCATACCCGGAGGGAGGGGCTCCCAAGAGACCCAGTACTTC
>-|TRBJ2-2|-|TRBV7-8
CASSRQLANTGELFF
TGTGCCAGCAGCAGACAGTTAGCGAACACCGGGGAGCTGTTTTTT